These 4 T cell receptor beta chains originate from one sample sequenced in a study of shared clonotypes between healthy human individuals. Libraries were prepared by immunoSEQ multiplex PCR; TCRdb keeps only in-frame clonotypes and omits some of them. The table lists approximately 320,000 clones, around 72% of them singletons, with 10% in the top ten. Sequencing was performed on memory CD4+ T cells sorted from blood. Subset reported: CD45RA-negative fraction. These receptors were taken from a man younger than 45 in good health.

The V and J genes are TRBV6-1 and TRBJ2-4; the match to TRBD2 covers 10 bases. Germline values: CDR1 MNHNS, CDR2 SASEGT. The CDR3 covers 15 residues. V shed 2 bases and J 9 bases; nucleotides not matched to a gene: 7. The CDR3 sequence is CASSESLAGVGIQYF. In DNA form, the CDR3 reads TGTGCCAGCAGTGAAAGCCTAGCGGGAGTTGGCATTCAGTACTTC.

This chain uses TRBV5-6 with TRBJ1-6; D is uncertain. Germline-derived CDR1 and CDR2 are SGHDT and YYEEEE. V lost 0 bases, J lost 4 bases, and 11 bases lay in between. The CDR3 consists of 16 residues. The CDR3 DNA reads TGTGCCAGCAGCTTGGCCGCAGACCATTATAATTCACCCCTCCACTTT. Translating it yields CASSLAADHYNSPLHF.

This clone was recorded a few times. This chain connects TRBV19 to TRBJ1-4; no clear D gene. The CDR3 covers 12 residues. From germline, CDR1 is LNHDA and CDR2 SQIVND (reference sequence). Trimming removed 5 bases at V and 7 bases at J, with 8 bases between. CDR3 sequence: CASSGGSEKLFF. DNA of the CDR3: TGTGCCAGTAGTGGTGGTAGTGAAAAACTGTTTTTT.

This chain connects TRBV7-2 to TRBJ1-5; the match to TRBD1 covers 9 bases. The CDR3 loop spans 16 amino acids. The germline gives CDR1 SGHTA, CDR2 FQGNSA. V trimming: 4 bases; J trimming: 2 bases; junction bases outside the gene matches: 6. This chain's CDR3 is CASSWGTGRGNQPQHF. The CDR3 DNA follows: TGTGCCAGCAGCTGGGGGACAGGGAGAGGCAATCAGCCCCAGCATTTT.